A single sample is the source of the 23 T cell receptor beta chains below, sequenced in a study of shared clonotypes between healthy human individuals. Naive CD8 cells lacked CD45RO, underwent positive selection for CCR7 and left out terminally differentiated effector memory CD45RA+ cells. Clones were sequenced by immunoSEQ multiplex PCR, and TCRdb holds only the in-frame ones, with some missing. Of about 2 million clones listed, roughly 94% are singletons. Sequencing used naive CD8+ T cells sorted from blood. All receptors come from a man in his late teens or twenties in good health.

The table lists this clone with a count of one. In DNA form, the CDR3 reads TGTGCCAGCAGTTTTCTAGGGGAGGGGGATGAGCAGTTCTTC. It encodes CASSFLGEGDEQFF. J is TRBJ2-1 and V is TRBV28, with D possibly TRBD2 on 7 matching bases. CDR1 is MDHEN and CDR2 is SYDVKM in the germline V gene. This CDR3 has 14 residues. V gave up 3 bases and J gave up 8 bases, with 14 bases separating them.

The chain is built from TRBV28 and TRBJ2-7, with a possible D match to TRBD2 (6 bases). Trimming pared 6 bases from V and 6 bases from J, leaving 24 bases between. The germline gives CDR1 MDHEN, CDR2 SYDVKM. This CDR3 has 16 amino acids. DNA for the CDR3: TGTGCCAGCAGATTCGCCCTTGAAGGACCGGGGGTCGAGCAGTACTTC. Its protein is CASRFALEGPGVEQYF.

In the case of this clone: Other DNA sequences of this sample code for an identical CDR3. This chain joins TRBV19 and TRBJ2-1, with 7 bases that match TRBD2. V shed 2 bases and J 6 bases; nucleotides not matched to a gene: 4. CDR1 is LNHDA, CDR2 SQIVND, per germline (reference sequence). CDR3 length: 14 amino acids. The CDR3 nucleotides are TGTGCCAGTAGTATAAGCGGGGTGGGCAATGAGCAGTTCTTC. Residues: CASSISGVGNEQFF.

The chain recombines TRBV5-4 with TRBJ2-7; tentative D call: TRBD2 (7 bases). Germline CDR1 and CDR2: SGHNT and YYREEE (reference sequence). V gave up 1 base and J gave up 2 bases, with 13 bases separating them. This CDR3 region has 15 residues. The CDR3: CASSLRGAPAYEQYF. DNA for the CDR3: TGTGCCAGCAGCTTGCGGGGGGCCCCTGCCTACGAGCAGTACTTC. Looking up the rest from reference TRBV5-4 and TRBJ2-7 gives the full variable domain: ETGVTQSPTHLIKTRGQQVTLRCSSQSGHNTVSWYQQALGQGPQFIFQYYREEENGRGNFPPRFSGLQFPNYSSELNVNALELDDSALYLCASSLRGAPAYEQYFGPGTRLTVT.

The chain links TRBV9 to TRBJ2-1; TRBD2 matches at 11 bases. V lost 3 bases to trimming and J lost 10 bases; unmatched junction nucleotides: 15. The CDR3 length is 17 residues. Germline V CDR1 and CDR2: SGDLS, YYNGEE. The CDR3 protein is CASSAGLAGGPWEEQFF. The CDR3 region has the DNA TGTGCCAGCAGCGCTGGGTTAGCGGGAGGGCCATGGGAAGAGCAGTTCTTC.

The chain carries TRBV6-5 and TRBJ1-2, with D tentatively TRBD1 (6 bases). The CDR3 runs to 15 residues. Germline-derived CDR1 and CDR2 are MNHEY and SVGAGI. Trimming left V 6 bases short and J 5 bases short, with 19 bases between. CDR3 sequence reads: CASRTGQGAGYGYTF. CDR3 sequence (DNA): TGTGCCAGCAGAACGGGACAAGGGGCTGGTTATGGCTACACCTTC.

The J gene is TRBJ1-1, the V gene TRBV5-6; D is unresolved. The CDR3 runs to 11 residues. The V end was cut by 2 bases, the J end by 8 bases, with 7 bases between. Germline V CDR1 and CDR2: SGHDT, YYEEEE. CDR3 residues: CASSLFGEAFF. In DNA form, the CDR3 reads TGTGCCAGCAGCTTATTTGGGGAAGCTTTCTTT.

The CDR3 coding sequence is TGCGCCAGCAGCCCACGACTGAGCGGGAAGTCCTACGAGCAGTACTTC. This sequence encodes CASSPRLSGKSYEQYF. This sequence joins TRBV4-1 and TRBJ2-7; 7 bases map to TRBD2. J gave up 1 base and V 4 bases, and 10 bases lay outside the gene matches. The CDR3 consists of 16 residues. The germline gives CDR1 MGHRA, CDR2 YSYEKL.

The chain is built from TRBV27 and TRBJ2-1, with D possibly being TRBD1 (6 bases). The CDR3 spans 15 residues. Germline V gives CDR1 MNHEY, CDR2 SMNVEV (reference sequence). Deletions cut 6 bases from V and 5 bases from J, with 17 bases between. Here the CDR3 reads CASSPWSGVHNEQFF. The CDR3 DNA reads TGTGCCAGCAGCCCCTGGTCAGGGGTCCACAATGAGCAGTTCTTC.

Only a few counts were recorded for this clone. The CDR3 here is CASSLFTAQNTGELFF. The CDR3 nucleotides are TGTGCCAGCAGTTTATTTACAGCCCAAAACACCGGGGAGCTGTTTTTT. This chain connects TRBV28 to TRBJ2-2; D unclear. Per the germline V gene, CDR1 is MDHEN and CDR2 is SYDVKM. The ends were cut back, 1 base at V and 2 bases at J, with 11 bases in the middle. The CDR3 consists of 16 residues.

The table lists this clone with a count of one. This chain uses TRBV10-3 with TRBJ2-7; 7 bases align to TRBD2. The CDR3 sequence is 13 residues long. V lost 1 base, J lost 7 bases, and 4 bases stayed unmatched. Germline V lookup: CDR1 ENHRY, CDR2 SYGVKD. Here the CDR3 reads CAISELGEGEQYF. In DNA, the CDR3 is TGTGCCATCAGTGAGTTGGGGGAGGGGGAGCAGTACTTC.

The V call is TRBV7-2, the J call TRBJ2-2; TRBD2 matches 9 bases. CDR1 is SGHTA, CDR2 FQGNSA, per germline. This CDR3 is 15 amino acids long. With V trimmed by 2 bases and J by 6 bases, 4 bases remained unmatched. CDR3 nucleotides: TGTGCCAGCAGCTTACTAGCGGGACTGGCCGGGGAGCTGTTTTTT. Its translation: CASSLLAGLAGELFF. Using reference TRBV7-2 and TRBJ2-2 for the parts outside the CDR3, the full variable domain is GAGVSQSPSNKVTEKGKDVELRCDPISGHTALYWYRQSLGQGLEFLIYFQGNSAPDKSGLPSDRFSAERTGGSVSTLTIQRTQQEDSAVYLCASSLLAGLAGELFFGEGSRLTVL.

The CDR3 DNA reads as TGTGCCAGCAGTTACTCCGGGAGCTCGAGCTCCTACGAGCAGTACTTC. This translates into CASSYSGSSSSYEQYF. The chain is built from TRBV6-6 and TRBJ2-7, with D tentatively TRBD2 (6 bases). V lost 0 bases and J lost 0, with 12 bases in between. Germline-derived CDR1 and CDR2 are MNHNY and SVGAGI (reference sequence). The CDR3 consists of 16 residues.

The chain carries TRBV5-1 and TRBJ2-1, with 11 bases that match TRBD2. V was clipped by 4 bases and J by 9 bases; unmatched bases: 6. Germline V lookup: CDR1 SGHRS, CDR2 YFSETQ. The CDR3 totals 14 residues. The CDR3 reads CASSILAGGIEQFF. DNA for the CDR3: TGCGCCAGCAGCATCCTAGCGGGAGGTATTGAGCAGTTCTTC.

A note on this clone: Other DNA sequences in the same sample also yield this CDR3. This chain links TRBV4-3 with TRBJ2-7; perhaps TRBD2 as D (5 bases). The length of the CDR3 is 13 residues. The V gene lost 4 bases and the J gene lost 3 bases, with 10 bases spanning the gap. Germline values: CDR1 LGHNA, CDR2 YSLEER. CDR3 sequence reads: CASSPGRGYEQYF. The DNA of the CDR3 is TGCGCCAGCAGCCCAGGCCGGGGCTACGAGCAGTACTTC.

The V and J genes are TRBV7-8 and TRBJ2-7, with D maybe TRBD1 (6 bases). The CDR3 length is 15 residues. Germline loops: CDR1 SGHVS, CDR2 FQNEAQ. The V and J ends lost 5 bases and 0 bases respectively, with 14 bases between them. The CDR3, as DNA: TGTGCCAGCAGCCCGACCCGGGACACCTCCTACGAGCAGTACTTC. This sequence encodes CASSPTRDTSYEQYF.

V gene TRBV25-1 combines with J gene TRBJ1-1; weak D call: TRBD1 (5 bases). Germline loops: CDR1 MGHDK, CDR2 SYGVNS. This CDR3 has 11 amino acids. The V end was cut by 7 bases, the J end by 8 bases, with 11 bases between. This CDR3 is CASNWGLEAFF. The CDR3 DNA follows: TGTGCCAGCAACTGGGGGTTAGAAGCTTTCTTT.

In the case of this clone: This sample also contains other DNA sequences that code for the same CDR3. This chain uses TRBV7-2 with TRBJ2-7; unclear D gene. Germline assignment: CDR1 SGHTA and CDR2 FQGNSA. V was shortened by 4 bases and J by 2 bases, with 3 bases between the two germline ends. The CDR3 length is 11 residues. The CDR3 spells CASSSAYEQYF. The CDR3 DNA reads TGTGCCAGCAGCTCAGCCTACGAGCAGTACTTC.

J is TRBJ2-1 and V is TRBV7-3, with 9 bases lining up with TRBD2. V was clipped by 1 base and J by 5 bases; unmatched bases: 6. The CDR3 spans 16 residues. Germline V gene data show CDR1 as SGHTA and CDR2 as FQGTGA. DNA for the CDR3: TGTGCCAGCAGCTTAAATTACCTAGCGGGGCACAATGAGCAGTTCTTC. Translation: CASSLNYLAGHNEQFF. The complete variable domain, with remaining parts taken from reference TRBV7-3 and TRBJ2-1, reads GAGVSQTPSNKVTEKGKYVELRCDPISGHTALYWYRQSLGQGPEFLIYFQGTGAADDSGLPNDRFFAVRPEGSVSTLKIQRTERGDSAVYLCASSLNYLAGHNEQFFGPGTRLTVL.

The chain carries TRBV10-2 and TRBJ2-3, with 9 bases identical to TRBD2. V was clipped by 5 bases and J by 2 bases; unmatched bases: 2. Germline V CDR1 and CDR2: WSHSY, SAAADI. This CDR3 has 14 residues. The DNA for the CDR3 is TGCGCCAGCAGTTCTAGCGGGGACACAGATACGCAGTATTTT. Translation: CASSSSGDTDTQYF.

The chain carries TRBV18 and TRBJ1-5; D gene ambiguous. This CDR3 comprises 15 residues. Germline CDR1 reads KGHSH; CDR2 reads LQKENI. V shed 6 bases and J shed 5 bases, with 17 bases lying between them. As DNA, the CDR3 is TGTGCCAGCTCGACCGAGGTCCGCGCTTATCAGCCCCAGCATTTT. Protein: CASSTEVRAYQPQHF.

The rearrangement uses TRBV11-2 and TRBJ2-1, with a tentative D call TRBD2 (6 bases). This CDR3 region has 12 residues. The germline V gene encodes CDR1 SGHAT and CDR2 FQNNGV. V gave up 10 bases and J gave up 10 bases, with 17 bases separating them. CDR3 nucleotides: TGTGCCACCACAGAGGCTGGGGGGGAGCAGTTCTTC. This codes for CATTEAGGEQFF.

The CDR3 DNA is TGTGCCAGCAGTTGGCGGGAAGGAACAGATACGCAGTATTTT. Protein: CASSWREGTDTQYF. The rearrangement joins TRBV27 to TRBJ2-3, with a weak D call TRBD2 (6 bases). V was clipped by 4 bases and J by 3 bases, with 11 bases between them. CDR1 and CDR2 (germline): MNHEY, SMNVEV (reference sequence). CDR3 size: 14 residues.